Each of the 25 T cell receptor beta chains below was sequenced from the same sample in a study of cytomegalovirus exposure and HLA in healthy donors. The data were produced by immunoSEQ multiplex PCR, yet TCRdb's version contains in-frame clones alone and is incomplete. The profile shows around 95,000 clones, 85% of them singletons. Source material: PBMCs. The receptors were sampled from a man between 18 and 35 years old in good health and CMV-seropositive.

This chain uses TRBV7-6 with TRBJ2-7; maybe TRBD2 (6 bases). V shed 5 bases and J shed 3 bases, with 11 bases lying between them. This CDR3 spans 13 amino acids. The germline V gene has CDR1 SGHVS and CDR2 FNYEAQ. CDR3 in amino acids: CASSADGSYEQYF. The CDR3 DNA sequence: TGTGCCAGCAGCGCAGACGGGAGCTACGAGCAGTACTTC.

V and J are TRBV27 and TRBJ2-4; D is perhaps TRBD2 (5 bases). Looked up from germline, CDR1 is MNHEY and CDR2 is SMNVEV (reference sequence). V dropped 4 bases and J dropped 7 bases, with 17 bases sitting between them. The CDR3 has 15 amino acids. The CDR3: CASSWAGDPGNIQYF. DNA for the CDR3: TGTGCCAGCAGTTGGGCGGGTGACCCGGGGAACATTCAGTACTTC.

CDR3 residues: CASSIKLADEETQYF. The CDR3 nucleotides read TGTGCCAGCAGCATAAAACTAGCGGATGAAGAGACCCAGTACTTC. The V and J genes are TRBV5-4 and TRBJ2-5, with 8 positions matching TRBD2. Germline CDR1 reads SGHNT; CDR2 reads YYREEE (reference sequence). V gave up 4 bases and J gave up 3 bases; unmatched junction bases: 8. The length of the CDR3 is 15 residues.

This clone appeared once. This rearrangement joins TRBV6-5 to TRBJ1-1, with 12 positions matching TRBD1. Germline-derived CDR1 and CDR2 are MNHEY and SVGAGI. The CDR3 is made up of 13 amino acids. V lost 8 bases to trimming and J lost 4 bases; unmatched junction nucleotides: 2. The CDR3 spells CASGTGGATEAFF. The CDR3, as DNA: TGTGCCAGCGGGACAGGGGGCGCCACTGAAGCTTTCTTT.

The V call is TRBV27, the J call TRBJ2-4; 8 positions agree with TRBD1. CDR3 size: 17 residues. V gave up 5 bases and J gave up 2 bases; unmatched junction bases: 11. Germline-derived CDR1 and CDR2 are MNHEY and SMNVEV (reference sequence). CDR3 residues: CASSRDLGQASKNIQYF. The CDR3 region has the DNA TGTGCCAGCAGTCGAGACCTGGGACAGGCCTCCAAAAACATTCAGTACTTC.

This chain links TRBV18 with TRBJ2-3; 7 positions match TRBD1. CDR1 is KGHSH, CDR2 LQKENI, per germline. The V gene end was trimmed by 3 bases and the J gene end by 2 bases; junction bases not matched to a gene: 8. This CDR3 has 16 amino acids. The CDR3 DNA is TGTGCCAGCTCACCGGAGTGGGGACAGTCCACAGATACGCAGTATTTT. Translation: CASSPEWGQSTDTQYF.

The chain's CDR3 is CASRQGAIYNEQFF. The DNA of the CDR3 is TGTGCCAGCAGACAGGGGGCTATCTACAATGAGCAGTTCTTC. The V and J genes are TRBV6-1 and TRBJ2-1, with 9 bases matching TRBD1. CDR3 length equals 14 residues. Germline V gene data show CDR1 as MNHNS and CDR2 as SASEGT. Trimming took 6 bases from V and 3 from J; bases not matched to a gene: 3.

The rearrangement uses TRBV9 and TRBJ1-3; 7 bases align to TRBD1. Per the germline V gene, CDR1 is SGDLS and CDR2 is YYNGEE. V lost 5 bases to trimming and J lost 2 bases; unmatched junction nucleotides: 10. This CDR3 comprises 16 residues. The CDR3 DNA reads TGTGCCAGCAGTCCTACGACAGGGATGCCTGGAAACACCATATATTTT. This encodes CASSPTTGMPGNTIYF.

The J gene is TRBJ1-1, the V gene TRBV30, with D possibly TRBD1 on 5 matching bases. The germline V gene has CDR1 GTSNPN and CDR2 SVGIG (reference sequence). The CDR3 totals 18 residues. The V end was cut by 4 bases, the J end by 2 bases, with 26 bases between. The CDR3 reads CAWNLLVTPQGGNTEAFF. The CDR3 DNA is TGTGCCTGGAATTTATTGGTAACACCCCAGGGCGGTAACACTGAAGCTTTCTTT.

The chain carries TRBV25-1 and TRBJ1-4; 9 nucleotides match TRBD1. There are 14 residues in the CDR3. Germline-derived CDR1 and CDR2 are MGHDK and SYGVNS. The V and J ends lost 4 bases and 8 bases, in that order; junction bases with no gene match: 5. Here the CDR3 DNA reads TGTGCCAGCAGTGCCGGGACAGGGTTAGAAAAACTGTTTTTT. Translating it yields CASSAGTGLEKLFF. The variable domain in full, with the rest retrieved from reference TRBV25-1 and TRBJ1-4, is EADIYQTPRYLVIGTGKKITLECSQTMGHDKMYWYQQDPGMELHLIHYSYGVNSTEKGDLSSESTVSRIRTEHFPLTLESARPSHTSQYLCASSAGTGLEKLFFGSGTQLSVL.

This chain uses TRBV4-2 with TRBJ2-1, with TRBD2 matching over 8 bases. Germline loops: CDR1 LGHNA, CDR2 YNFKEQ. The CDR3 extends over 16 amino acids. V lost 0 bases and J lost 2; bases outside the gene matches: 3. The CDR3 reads CASSQDLGLAYNEQFF. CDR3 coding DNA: TGTGCCAGCAGCCAAGATCTGGGACTAGCCTACAATGAGCAGTTCTTC.

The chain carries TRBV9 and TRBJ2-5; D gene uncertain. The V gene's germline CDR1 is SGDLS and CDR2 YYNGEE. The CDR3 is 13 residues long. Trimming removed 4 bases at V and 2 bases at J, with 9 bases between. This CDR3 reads CASSPNSQETQYF. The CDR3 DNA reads TGTGCCAGCAGCCCGAACAGTCAAGAGACCCAGTACTTC.

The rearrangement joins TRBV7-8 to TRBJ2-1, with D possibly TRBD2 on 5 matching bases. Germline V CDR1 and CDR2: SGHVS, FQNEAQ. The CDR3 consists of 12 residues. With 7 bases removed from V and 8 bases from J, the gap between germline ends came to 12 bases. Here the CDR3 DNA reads TGTGCCAGCACTTGGAGCGGTGATGAGCAGTTCTTC. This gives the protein CASTWSGDEQFF.

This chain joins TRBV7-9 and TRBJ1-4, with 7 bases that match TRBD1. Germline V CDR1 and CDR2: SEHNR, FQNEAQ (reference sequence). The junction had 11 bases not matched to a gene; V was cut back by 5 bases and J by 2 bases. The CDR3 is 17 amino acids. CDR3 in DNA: TGTGCCAGCAGCCCCGGGGACAGAGGGAATACTAATGAAAAACTGTTTTTT. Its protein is CASSPGDRGNTNEKLFF.

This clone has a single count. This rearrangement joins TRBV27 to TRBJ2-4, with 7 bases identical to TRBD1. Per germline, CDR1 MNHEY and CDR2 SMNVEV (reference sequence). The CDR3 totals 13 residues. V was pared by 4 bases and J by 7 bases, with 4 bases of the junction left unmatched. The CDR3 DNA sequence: TGTGCCAGCAGTTCTGACAGGGCGAACATTCAGTACTTC. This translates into CASSSDRANIQYF.

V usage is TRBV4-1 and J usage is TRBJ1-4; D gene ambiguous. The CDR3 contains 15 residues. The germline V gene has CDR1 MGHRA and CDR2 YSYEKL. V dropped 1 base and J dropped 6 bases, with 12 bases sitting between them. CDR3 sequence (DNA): TGCGCCAGCAGCCAAGTTTTTCGGGAATATGAAAAACTGTTTTTT. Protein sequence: CASSQVFREYEKLFF.

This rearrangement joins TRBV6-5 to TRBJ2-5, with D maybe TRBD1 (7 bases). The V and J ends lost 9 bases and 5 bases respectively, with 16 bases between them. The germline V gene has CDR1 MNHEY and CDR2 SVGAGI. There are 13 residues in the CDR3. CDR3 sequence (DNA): TGTGCCAGTCGACAGGGTGGAGGGGAGACCCAGTACTTC. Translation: CASRQGGGETQYF.

The CDR3 nucleotides read TGTGCCAGCAGTGAACTAGCGGTGGCCTACGAGCAGTACTTC. Translation gives CASSELAVAYEQYF. V gene TRBV6-1 combines with J gene TRBJ2-7, with 7 bases identical to TRBD2. In germline, CDR1 is MNHNS, CDR2 SASEGT. Trimming removed 2 bases from V and 2 bases from J; junction bases left unmatched: 3. CDR3 length: 14 amino acids.

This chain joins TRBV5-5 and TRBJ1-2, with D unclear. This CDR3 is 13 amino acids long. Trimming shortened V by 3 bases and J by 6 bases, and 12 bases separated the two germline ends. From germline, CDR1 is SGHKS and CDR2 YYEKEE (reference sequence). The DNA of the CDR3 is TGTGCCAGCAGCTCCCCCGTTGCGGATGGCTACACCTTC. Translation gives CASSSPVADGYTF.

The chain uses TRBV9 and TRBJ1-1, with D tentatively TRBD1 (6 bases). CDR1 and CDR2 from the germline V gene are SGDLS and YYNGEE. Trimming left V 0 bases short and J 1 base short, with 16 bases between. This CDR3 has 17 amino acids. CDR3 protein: CASSVDFGGTKNTEAFF. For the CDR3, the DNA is TGTGCCAGCAGCGTAGATTTTGGGGGCACGAAGAACACTGAAGCTTTCTTT. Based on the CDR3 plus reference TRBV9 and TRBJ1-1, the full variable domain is DSGVTQTPKHLITATGQRVTLRCSPRSGDLSVYWYQQSLDQGLQFLIQYYNGEERAKGNILERFSAQQFPDLHSELNLSSLELGDSALYFCASSVDFGGTKNTEAFFGQGTRLTVV.

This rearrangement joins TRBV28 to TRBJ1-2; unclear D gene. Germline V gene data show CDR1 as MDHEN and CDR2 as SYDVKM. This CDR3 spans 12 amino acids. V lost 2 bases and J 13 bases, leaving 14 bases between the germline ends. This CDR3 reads CASSLKHEGGTF. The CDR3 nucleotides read TGTGCCAGCAGTTTAAAACACGAGGGTGGCACCTTC.

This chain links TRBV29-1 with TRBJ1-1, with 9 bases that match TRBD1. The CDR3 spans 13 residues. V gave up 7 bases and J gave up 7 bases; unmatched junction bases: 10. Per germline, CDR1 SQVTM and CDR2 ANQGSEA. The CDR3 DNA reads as TGCAGCGATCAACAGGGGGCTCGTGATGAAGCTTTCTTT. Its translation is CSDQQGARDEAFF.

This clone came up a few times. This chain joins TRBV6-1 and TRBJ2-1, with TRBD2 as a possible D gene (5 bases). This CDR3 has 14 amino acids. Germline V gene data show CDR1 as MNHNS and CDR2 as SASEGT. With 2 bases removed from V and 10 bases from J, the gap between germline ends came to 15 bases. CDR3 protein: CASSEPNPSGEQFF. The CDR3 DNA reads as TGTGCCAGCAGTGAACCGAACCCTTCGGGGGAGCAGTTCTTC.

The CDR3 DNA reads TGTGCCAGCAGCTACGACAGAGCGGGTTCTTCCTATGGCTACACCTTC. This encodes CASSYDRAGSSYGYTF. V is TRBV7-2 and J is TRBJ1-2; D possibly corresponds to TRBD1 (5 bases). Germline V gives CDR1 SGHTA, CDR2 FQGNSA. V gave up 4 bases and J gave up 4 bases, with 19 bases separating them. The CDR3 consists of 16 residues.

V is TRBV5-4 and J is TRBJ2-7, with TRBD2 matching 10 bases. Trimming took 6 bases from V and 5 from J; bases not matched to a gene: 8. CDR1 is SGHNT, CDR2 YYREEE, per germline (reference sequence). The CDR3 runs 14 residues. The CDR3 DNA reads TGTGCCAGCACCGATCTAGCGGGAGCGAACGAGCAGTACTTC. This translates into CASTDLAGANEQYF.